This paragraph covers one T cell receptor beta chain sequence. The CD4+ fraction was divided into a CD45RA+ naive subset and a CD45RA-negative memory subset. This sample is part of a study of shared clonotypes between healthy human individuals. V was clipped by 0 bases and J by 0 bases, with 5 bases between them. The CDR3 runs 14 residues. CDR1 is LGHNA, CDR2 YNFKEQ, per germline. Method: immunoSEQ multiplex PCR; TCRdb's copy keeps in-frame clones and lacks some. The sample lists 730,000 or so clones, about two thirds occurring once. This clonotype originated in a woman aged 25 to 45 in good health. The chain is built from TRBV4-2 and TRBJ1-1; unclear D gene. What was sequenced was memory CD4+ T cells sorted from blood. Described subset: CD45RA-negative fraction. CDR3 amino acids: CASSQDNVNTEAFF. The CDR3, as DNA: TGTGCCAGCAGCCAAGACAACGTGAACACTGAAGCTTTCTTT.